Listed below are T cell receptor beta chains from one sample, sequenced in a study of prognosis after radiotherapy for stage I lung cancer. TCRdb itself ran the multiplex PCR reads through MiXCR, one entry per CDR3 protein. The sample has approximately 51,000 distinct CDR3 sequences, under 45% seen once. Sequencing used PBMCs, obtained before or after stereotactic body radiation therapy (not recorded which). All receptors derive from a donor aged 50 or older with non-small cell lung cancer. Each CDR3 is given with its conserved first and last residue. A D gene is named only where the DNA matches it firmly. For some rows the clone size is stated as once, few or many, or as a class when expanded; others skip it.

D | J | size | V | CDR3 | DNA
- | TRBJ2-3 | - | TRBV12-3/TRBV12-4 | CTSSFSETQYF | TGTACCAGCAGTTTTAGCGAGACGCAGTATTTT
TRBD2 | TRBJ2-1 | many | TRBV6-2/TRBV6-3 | CASPGRENEQFF | TGTGCCAGCCCGGGGCGGGAGAATGAGCAGTTCTTC
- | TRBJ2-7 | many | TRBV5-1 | CASSRGDSYEQYF | TGCGCCAGCAGCCGCGGGGACTCCTACGAGCAGTACTTC
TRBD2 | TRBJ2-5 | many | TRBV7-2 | CASSPSGLSKETQYF | TGTGCCAGCAGCCCGTCGGGACTAAGCAAAGAGACCCAGTACTTC
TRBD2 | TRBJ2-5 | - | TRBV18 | CASSDQAGGPYQETQYF | TGTGCCAGCTCAGATCAAGCGGGAGGGCCGTACCAAGAGACCCAGTACTTC
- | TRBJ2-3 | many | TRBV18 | CASSSRDSTDTQYF | TGTGCCAGCTCATCTCGGGACAGCACAGATACGCAGTATTTT
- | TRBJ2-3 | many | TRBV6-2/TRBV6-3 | CASSLMGTRSGTQYF | TGTGCCAGCAGCCTTATGGGGACAAGATCAGGTACGCAGTATTTT
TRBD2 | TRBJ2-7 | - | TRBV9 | CASSVDGLAGTPYEQYF | TGTGCCAGCAGCGTAGATGGGCTAGCGGGGACACCCTACGAGCAGTACTTC
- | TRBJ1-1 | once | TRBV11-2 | CASSLDYWDTEAFF | TGTGCCAGCAGCTTAGACTATTGGGACACTGAAGCTTTCTTT
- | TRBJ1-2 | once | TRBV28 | CARSPPGSGYNF | TGTGCCAGAAGTCCCCCGGGGAGTGGCTACAACTTC
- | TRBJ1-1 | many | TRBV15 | CATSRDRLFEAFF | TGTGCCACCAGCAGAGACAGGCTTTTTGAAGCTTTCTTT
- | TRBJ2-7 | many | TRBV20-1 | CSARDARVMGNEQYF | TGCAGTGCTAGAGACGCCAGGGTGATGGGTAACGAGCAGTACTTC
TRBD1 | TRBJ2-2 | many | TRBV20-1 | CSLRDRGRGGELFF | TGCAGCCTCCGGGACAGGGGGCGAGGCGGGGAGCTGTTTTTT
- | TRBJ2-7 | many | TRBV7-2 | CASSLGRPPKQYF | TGTGCCAGCAGCTTAGGGCGTCCCCCCAAGCAGTACTTC
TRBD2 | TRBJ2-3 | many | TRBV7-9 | CASGGLAGTSTDTQYF | TGTGCCAGCGGGGGACTAGCGGGAACTAGCACAGATACGCAGTATTTT
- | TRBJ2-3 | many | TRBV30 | CAWRRGQSLSTDTQYF | TGTGCCTGGAGGAGAGGACAGTCCCTGAGCACAGATACGCAGTATTTT
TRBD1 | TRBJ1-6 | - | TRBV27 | CASRRQGALNSPLHF | TGTGCCAGCAGAAGACAGGGGGCCCTTAATTCACCCCTCCACTTT
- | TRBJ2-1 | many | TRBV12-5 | CASGPSGSRGEQFF | TGTGCTAGTGGCCCCTCGGGTAGCCGGGGTGAGCAGTTCTTC
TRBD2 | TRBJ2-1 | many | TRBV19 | CASNGLAGGDEQFF | TGTGCCAGTAACGGGCTAGCGGGAGGGGATGAGCAGTTCTTC
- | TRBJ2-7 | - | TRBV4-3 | CASSLVGRYDEQYF | TGCGCCAGCAGCTTAGTTGGGAGGTATGACGAGCAGTACTTC
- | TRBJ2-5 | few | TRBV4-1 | CASSLLLGETQYF | TGCGCCAGCAGCCTACTTCTAGGGGAGACCCAGTACTTC
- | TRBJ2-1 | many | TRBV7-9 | CASSLIIRFGAHNEQFF | TGTGCCAGCAGCTTAATCATCCGCTTCGGGGCCCACAATGAGCAGTTCTTC
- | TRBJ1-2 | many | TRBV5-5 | CASSLSPGGFVSANYGYTF | TGTGCCAGCAGCTTATCACCCGGGGGTTTCGTCTCAGCTAACTATGGCTACACCTTC
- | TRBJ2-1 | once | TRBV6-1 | CASAYSLNEQFF | TGTGCCAGCGCCTACAGCCTCAATGAGCAGTTCTTC
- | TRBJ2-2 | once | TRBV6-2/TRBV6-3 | CASNPWTFNTGELFF | TGCGCCAGCAATCCCTGGACATTTAACACCGGGGAGCTGTTTTTT
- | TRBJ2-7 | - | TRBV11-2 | CASSSGKSSYEQYF | TGTGCCAGCAGCAGCGGAAAATCCTCCTACGAGCAGTACTTC
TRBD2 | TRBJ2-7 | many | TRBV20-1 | CSAETSGTYEQYF | TGCAGTGCTGAGACTAGCGGCACCTACGAGCAGTACTTC
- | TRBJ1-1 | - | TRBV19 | CTSSMGQGSEASF | TGTACCAGTAGTATGGGTCAGGGGTCTGAAGCTTCCTTT
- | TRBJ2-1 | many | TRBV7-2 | CASSLRRETEQFF | TGTGCCAGCAGCCTACGACGGGAGACTGAGCAGTTCTTC
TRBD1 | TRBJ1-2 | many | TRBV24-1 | CATQGTNYGYTF | TGTGCCACACAGGGGACGAACTATGGCTACACCTTC
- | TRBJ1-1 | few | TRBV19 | CASTPPQRNTEAFF | TGTGCCAGTACCCCCCCACAAAGGAACACTGAAGCTTTCTTT
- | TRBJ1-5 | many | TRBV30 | CAWSAALPNQPQHF | TGTGCCTGGAGTGCTGCCTTACCCAATCAGCCCCAGCATTTT
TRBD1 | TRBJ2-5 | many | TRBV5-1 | CASSTGQGAQETQYF | TGCGCCAGCAGCACCGGACAGGGGGCCCAAGAGACCCAGTACTTC
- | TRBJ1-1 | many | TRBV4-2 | CASSQALSMNTEAFF | TGTGCCAGCAGCCAAGCATTAAGCATGAACACTGAAGCTTTCTTT
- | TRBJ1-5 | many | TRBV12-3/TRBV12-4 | CASSFTGLPQHF | TGTGCCAGCAGTTTTACAGGTCTCCCCCAGCATTTT
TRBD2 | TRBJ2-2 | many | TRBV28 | CASSLLAGHTGELFF | TGTGCCAGCAGTCTACTAGCGGGCCACACCGGGGAGCTGTTTTTT
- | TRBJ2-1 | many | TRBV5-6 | CASSRTGRINEQFF | TGTGCCAGCAGTCGGACTGGACGGATCAATGAGCAGTTCTTC
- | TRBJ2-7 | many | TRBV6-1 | CASSPRTGPPEQYF | TGTGCCAGCTCTCCCAGAACGGGTCCCCCCGAGCAGTACTTC
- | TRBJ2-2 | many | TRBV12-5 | CASGLVPNTGELFF | TGTGCTAGTGGTTTGGTACCGAACACCGGGGAGCTGTTTTTT
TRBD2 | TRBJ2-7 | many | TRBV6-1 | CASWTSGASYEQYF | TGTGCCAGCTGGACTAGCGGGGCATCCTACGAGCAGTACTTC
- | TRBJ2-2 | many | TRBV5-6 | CASSWGANTGELFF | TGTGCCAGCAGCTGGGGTGCGAACACCGGGGAGCTGTTTTTT
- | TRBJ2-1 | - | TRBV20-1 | CTLQQGSKNEQFF | TGCACACTGCAACAGGGTTCAAAGAATGAGCAGTTCTTC